This is a list of T cell receptor beta chains from one sample in a study of blood T cell repertoires in COVID-19. Method: immunoSEQ multiplex PCR; TCRdb's copy keeps in-frame clones and lacks some. This sample carries around 85,000 clones, roughly 89% of them seen once, and the ten largest clones take more than 0.9%. Sequenced sample: PBMCs or T cells enriched from blood (not recorded which). These receptors were collected from a woman in her 50s with acute COVID-19. CDR3s include the opening cysteine and the closing phenylalanine or tryptophan. A D gene is named only where the DNA matches it firmly. Only some rows state a clone size, as once, few, many or a class for expanded clones.

D gene | J gene | V gene | clone size | CDR3 protein | CDR3 DNA
TRBD1 | TRBJ2-7 | TRBV7-2 | . | CASSSTGGAYEQYF | TGTGCCAGCAGCTCCACAGGGGGAGCCTACGAGCAGTACTTC
. | TRBJ2-7 | TRBV9 | few | CASSVGRGGEQYF | TGTGCCAGCAGCGTAGGCAGGGGTGGAGAGCAGTACTTC
TRBD1 | TRBJ1-6 | TRBV5-1 | . | CASSLVGQGAGSPLHF | TGCGCCAGCAGCTTGGTGGGACAGGGGGCAGGATCACCCCTCCACTTT
TRBD2 | TRBJ2-7 | TRBV6-5 | . | CASGSTSGYEQYF | TGTGCCAGCGGTTCGACTAGCGGCTACGAGCAGTACTTC
TRBD2 | TRBJ2-1 | TRBV9 | . | CASSVLSGREGEQFF | TGTGCCAGCAGCGTATTGAGCGGGAGGGAGGGTGAGCAGTTCTTC
TRBD2 | TRBJ2-3 | TRBV3-1/TRBV3-2 | . | CASSQALAEGTDTQYF | TGTGCCAGCAGCCAAGCACTAGCGGAAGGCACAGATACGCAGTATTTT
. | TRBJ2-2 | TRBV11-2 | . | CASSLVGVTGELFF | TGTGCCAGCAGCTTAGTAGGGGTCACCGGGGAGCTGTTTTTT
. | TRBJ1-2 | TRBV11-3 | . | CASSSPAGGGFF | TGTGCCAGCAGCTCACCCGCCGGCGGCGGATTCTTC
. | TRBJ1-2 | TRBV7-2 | . | CASSHRTGTNYGYTF | TGTGCCAGCAGCCACCGTACGGGGACTAACTATGGCTACACCTTC
TRBD1 | TRBJ1-2 | TRBV15 | . | CATSRGQGHGYTF | TGTGCCACCAGCAGAGGACAGGGTCATGGCTACACCTTC
TRBD2 | TRBJ2-7 | TRBV6-5 | . | CASRYRTSGSYEQYF | TGTGCCAGCAGGTACCGGACTAGCGGGTCCTACGAGCAGTACTTC
TRBD2 | TRBJ2-3 | TRBV6-4 | . | CASSRGLAGDTQYF | TGTGCCAGCAGCAGAGGACTAGCGGGAGATACGCAGTATTTT
TRBD1 | TRBJ1-1 | TRBV19 | . | CASSEGDRVSEAFF | TGTGCCAGTAGTGAGGGGGACAGGGTTTCTGAAGCTTTCTTT
. | TRBJ1-3 | TRBV9 | . | CASSVGTNTGNTIYF | TGTGCCAGCAGCGTCGGGACAAACACTGGAAACACCATATATTTT
TRBD1 | TRBJ2-7 | TRBV7-9 | . | CASSTGQGRDEQYF | TGTGCCAGCAGCACCGGACAGGGGCGGGACGAGCAGTACTTC
TRBD1 | TRBJ1-3 | TRBV6-2/TRBV6-3 | . | CASSSGTGSGNTIYF | TGTGCCAGCAGTTCCGGGACAGGCTCTGGAAACACCATATATTTT
. | TRBJ2-3 | TRBV5-1 | . | CASKGRGEDTQYF | TGCGCCAGCAAGGGCAGGGGAGAGGATACGCAGTATTTT
TRBD1 | TRBJ1-5 | TRBV7-2 | . | CASRQGAGSNQPQHF | TGTGCCAGCAGACAGGGGGCAGGGAGCAATCAGCCCCAGCATTTT
TRBD1 | TRBJ2-1 | TRBV23-1 | . | CASSPTWGQGLSEQFF | TGCGCCAGCAGCCCGACGTGGGGACAGGGATTAAGTGAGCAGTTCTTC
TRBD2 | TRBJ2-3 | TRBV7-2 | . | CASRTSGGSDTQYF | TGTGCCAGCAGGACTAGCGGGGGCTCAGATACGCAGTATTTT
TRBD1 | TRBJ2-2 | TRBV2 | . | CASSRDRGDTGELFF | TGTGCCAGCAGTCGGGACAGGGGGGACACCGGGGAGCTGTTTTTT
TRBD2 | TRBJ2-1 | TRBV3-1/TRBV3-2 | . | CASSQDRAGGLGEQFF | TGTGCCAGCAGCCAAGATCGGGCGGGAGGGCTCGGTGAGCAGTTCTTC
. | TRBJ1-1 | TRBV6-2/TRBV6-3 | once | CASSYSAGALEAFF | TGTGCCAGCAGTTACTCAGCGGGGGCTCTAGAAGCTTTCTTT
TRBD1 | TRBJ2-3 | TRBV5-1 | . | CASSSAGTAGTDTQYF | TGCGCCAGCAGTTCTGCCGGGACAGCAGGCACAGATACGCAGTATTTT
TRBD2 | TRBJ2-3 | TRBV4-2 | . | CASSHVPGLAGRTTDTQYF | TGTGCCAGCAGCCATGTACCGGGACTAGCGGGACGAACCACAGATACGCAGTATTTT
. | TRBJ1-2 | TRBV29-1 | . | CSVEDPSSGGYTF | TGCAGCGTTGAAGATCCGTCGAGCGGGGGCTACACCTTC
TRBD2 | TRBJ2-3 | TRBV6-4 | . | CASSDAAGVSTDTQYF | TGTGCCAGCAGTGACGCAGCGGGAGTCAGCACAGATACGCAGTATTTT
. | TRBJ1-1 | TRBV5-1 | . | CASSLAGGYTEAFF | TGCGCCAGCAGCTTGGCGGGGGGATACACTGAAGCTTTCTTT
TRBD1 | TRBJ1-4 | TRBV7-2 | . | CASSLNQWQQGEKLFF | TGTGCCAGCAGCTTAAATCAGTGGCAACAGGGGGAAAAACTGTTTTTT
. | TRBJ2-3 | TRBV6-1 | . | CASSEVSGRYDTQYF | TGTGCCAGCAGTGAAGTGTCAGGGAGGTACGATACGCAGTATTTT
. | TRBJ1-5 | TRBV11-2 | . | CASSLQGNQPQHF | TGTGCCAGCAGCTTACAGGGGAATCAGCCCCAGCATTTT
. | TRBJ2-7 | TRBV6-2/TRBV6-3 | . | CASSTGHNYEQYF | TGTGCCAGCAGTACGGGACACAACTACGAGCAGTACTTC
. | TRBJ2-1 | TRBV7-2 | . | CASSLGVAFEQFF | TGTGCCAGCAGCTTAGGAGTAGCATTTGAGCAGTTCTTC
. | TRBJ2-7 | TRBV7-9 | . | CASSPSQRSSYEQYF | TGTGCCAGCAGCCCATCACAGAGAAGCTCCTACGAGCAGTACTTC
TRBD1 | TRBJ2-1 | TRBV4-2 | . | CASSQQTGGNEQFF | TGTGCCAGCAGCCAACAAACAGGGGGGAATGAGCAGTTCTTC
TRBD1 | TRBJ1-2 | TRBV11-2 | . | CASSLGQGYLLHYGYTF | TGTGCCAGCAGCTTAGGACAGGGCTACTTACTGCACTATGGCTACACCTTC
. | TRBJ2-2 | TRBV20-1 | . | CSASRTDTGELFF | TGCAGTGCTAGTCGGACTGACACCGGGGAGCTGTTTTTT
TRBD2 | TRBJ2-2 | TRBV19 | once | CASSIDGRAFGELFF | TGTGCCAGTAGTATAGACGGGAGGGCCTTCGGGGAGCTGTTTTTT
. | TRBJ2-7 | TRBV30 | . | CAWRTRSSYEQYF | TGTGCCTGGAGGACCCGGAGCTCCTACGAGCAGTACTTC
TRBD2 | TRBJ2-3 | TRBV27 | . | CASSSLAALGTDTQYF | TGTGCCAGCAGTTCGCTAGCGGCCCTAGGCACAGATACGCAGTATTTT
TRBD2 | TRBJ2-7 | TRBV11-2 | once | CASSLVAGGYEQYF | TGTGCCAGCAGCTTAGTGGCGGGAGGGTACGAGCAGTACTTC
. | TRBJ2-7 | TRBV6-2/TRBV6-3 | . | CASSYSRTRYEQYF | TGTGCCAGCAGTTACTCACGTACGAGGTACGAGCAGTACTTC
. | TRBJ1-1 | TRBV3-1/TRBV3-2 | . | CASSQENLMTEAFF | TGTGCCAGCAGCCAAGAAAACCTAATGACTGAAGCTTTCTTT
. | TRBJ2-2 | TRBV10-3 | few | CAISELQETGELFF | TGTGCCATCAGTGAGCTACAGGAGACCGGGGAGCTGTTTTTT
TRBD2 | TRBJ2-2 | TRBV24-1 | . | CATSDSGTSGRAGLDTGELFF | TGTGCCACCAGTGATTCCGGGACTAGCGGGAGGGCCGGGCTAGATACCGGGGAGCTGTTTTTT
TRBD1 | TRBJ1-1 | TRBV7-9 | once | CASTITGVNTEAFF | TGTGCCAGCACCATTACAGGGGTGAACACTGAAGCTTTCTTT
. | TRBJ1-2 | TRBV11-3 | . | CASSLDGTLNEGYTF | TGTGCCAGCAGCTTAGACGGGACATTAAACGAGGGCTACACCTTC
TRBD2 | TRBJ2-7 | TRBV11-2 | . | CASSPSGSTFGEQYF | TGTGCCAGCAGCCCTAGCGGGAGTACCTTTGGGGAGCAGTACTTC
. | TRBJ2-1 | TRBV27 | . | CASTLNGGLVFHEQFF | TGTGCCAGCACCCTTAATGGGGGACTGGTCTTCCATGAGCAGTTCTTC
. | TRBJ1-6 | TRBV6-6 | once | CASSYSAGIMSPLHF | TGTGCCAGCAGTTACTCGGCGGGTATTATGTCACCCCTCCACTTT
. | TRBJ2-5 | TRBV5-1 | . | CASSLGQGSETQYF | TGCGCCAGCAGCTTGGGTCAGGGGAGCGAGACCCAGTACTTC
TRBD2 | TRBJ2-7 | TRBV6-5 | once | CASSYGGGLVYEQYF | TGTGCCAGCAGTTACGGGGGGGGTCTGGTCTACGAGCAGTACTTC
TRBD1 | TRBJ1-2 | TRBV2 | . | CASSEGPGTVNYGYTF | TGTGCCAGCAGTGAGGGGCCCGGGACAGTCAACTATGGCTACACCTTC
TRBD1 | TRBJ1-1 | TRBV7-2 | . | CASSQETGWNTEAFF | TGTGCCAGCAGCCAGGAGACAGGGTGGAACACTGAAGCTTTCTTT
TRBD1 | TRBJ1-5 | TRBV7-8 | . | CASSPEGARNQPQHF | TGTGCCAGCAGCCCGGAGGGGGCACGCAATCAGCCCCAGCATTTT